The 27 T cell receptor beta chains listed next were all sequenced from one sample in a study of blood T cell repertoires in COVID-19 (dated by TCRdb to about 2020). Libraries were made using the immunoSEQ multiplex PCR assay. Entries here come from immuneACCESS through TCRdb and include only in-frame sequences with V and J called. Some clones fail to appear in such tables; in the studies checked, an unresolved V gene covers under half of the shortfall, and the cause of the remainder is unknown. The sample table lists under 250,000 clones, roughly 88% of them with a count of one. The ten largest clones represent around 25% of the sample. Sequencing was done on a sample of peripheral blood. The receptors originated from a man in his forties or fifties with acute or convalescent COVID-19.

The V and J genes are TRBV12-3 or TRBV12-4 and TRBJ1-2; 7 nucleotides match TRBD1. CDR3 length: 12 residues. V dropped 6 bases and J dropped 8; count of bases not matched to a gene: 6. The CDR3 spells CASSLTGRGYTF. For the CDR3, the DNA is TGTGCCAGCAGCCTGACAGGGAGGGGCTACACCTTC.

This clone was picked up one time. The chain combines TRBV9 with TRBJ1-1; D gene uncertain. Germline V gene sequence: CDR1 SGDLS, CDR2 YYNGEE. With 0 bases removed from V and 0 bases from J, the gap between germline ends came to 6 bases. This CDR3 comprises 14 residues. The CDR3 loop reads CASSVGALNTEAFF. The CDR3 DNA is TGTGCCAGCAGCGTAGGGGCCTTGAACACTGAAGCTTTCTTT.

This chain joins TRBV2 and TRBJ1-2, with 11 positions matching TRBD1. This CDR3 is built from 13 residues. J lost 8 bases, V lost 6 bases, and 5 bases had no gene match. Germline V gene sequence: CDR1 SNHLY, CDR2 FYNNEI. The CDR3 here is CASSRTGGGGYTF. CDR3 DNA sequence: TGTGCCAGCAGCCGGACAGGGGGCGGAGGCTACACCTTC.

This chain connects TRBV7-8 to TRBJ2-1; 15 nucleotides align to TRBD2. V shed 2 bases and J 4 bases; nucleotides not matched to a gene: 6. The CDR3 is 18 residues long. Germline CDR1 reads SGHVS; CDR2 reads FQNEAQ. The CDR3 nucleotides read TGTGCCAGCAGCTTATCTTCGGGACTAGCGGGAGGTTACAATGAGCAGTTCTTC. Amino acid sequence: CASSLSSGLAGGYNEQFF.

The genes are TRBV27 and TRBJ1-4, with a possible D match to TRBD1 (6 bases). The CDR3 runs 15 residues. CDR1 is MNHEY, CDR2 SMNVEV, per germline (reference sequence). V shed 1 base and J shed 8 bases, with 14 bases lying between them. The CDR3 coding sequence is TGTGCCAGCAGTTTATTAGCAGGGGTTCGGGAAAAACTGTTTTTT. It is translated as CASSLLAGVREKLFF.

CDR3 bases: TGCGCCAGCAGCTTGTCAGACAGCAGCAATCAGCCCCAGCATTTT. It encodes CASSLSDSSNQPQHF. V gene TRBV5-1 combines with J gene TRBJ1-5; weak D call: TRBD1 (5 bases). Germline V gene lookup returns CDR1 SGHRS and CDR2 YFSETQ. V was pared by 1 base and J by 1 base, with 9 bases between. The CDR3 length is 15 residues. The full variable domain, with the rest looked up from reference TRBV5-1 and TRBJ1-5, is KAGVTQTPRYLIKTRGQQVTLSCSPISGHRSVSWYQQTPGQGLQFLFEYFSETQRNKGNFPGRFSGRQFSNSRSEMNVSTLELGDSALYLCASSLSDSSNQPQHFGDGTRLSIL.

The J gene is TRBJ2-1, the V gene TRBV4-2; 12 nucleotides line up with TRBD2. CDR1 is LGHNA, CDR2 YNFKEQ, per germline. The ends lost 0 bases at V and 8 bases at J; junction bases unmatched: 5. CDR3 size: 16 residues. CDR3 sequence (DNA): TGTGCCAGCAGCCAAGAATGGACTAGCGGGACCGATGAGCAGTTCTTC. It translates to CASSQEWTSGTDEQFF.

The chain employs TRBV29-1 and TRBJ1-1; D is possibly TRBD1 (5 bases). Per germline, CDR1 SQVTM and CDR2 ANQGSEA. Deletions cut 7 bases from V and 3 bases from J, with 18 bases between. The CDR3 covers 14 residues. The CDR3 protein is CSAAAGRGYTEAFF. CDR3 bases: TGCAGCGCTGCCGCGGGGCGTGGGTACACTGAAGCTTTCTTT.

V is TRBV19 and J is TRBJ1-6, with D perhaps matching TRBD1 (6 bases). CDR3 length: 15 residues. Germline V lookup: CDR1 LNHDA, CDR2 SQIVND (reference sequence). V shed 3 bases and J shed 8 bases, with 14 bases lying between them. The CDR3 region has the DNA TGTGCCAGTAGTATCTCCACAGGGAGTTATTCACCCCTCCACTTT. This gives the protein CASSISTGSYSPLHF.

The V call is TRBV7-8, the J call TRBJ1-1; D is possibly TRBD1 (5 bases). The CDR3 is 14 residues long. The V and J ends lost 4 bases and 4 bases respectively, with 13 bases between them. Germline V CDR1 and CDR2: SGHVS, FQNEAQ. This CDR3 is CASSSGPGGTEAFF. The CDR3 DNA follows: TGTGCCAGCAGCTCAGGGCCCGGGGGCACTGAAGCTTTCTTT.

The gene calls are TRBV19 and TRBJ1-1, with a possible D match to TRBD1 (5 bases). The germline V and J ends were trimmed by 6 bases and 1 base, with 15 bases remaining between them. Germline V CDR1 and CDR2: LNHDA, SQIVND (reference sequence). This CDR3 contains 15 residues. The CDR3 region has the DNA TGTGCCAGTAGGGATCTGACTGGGGCGAACACTGAAGCTTTCTTT. The encoded protein is CASRDLTGANTEAFF.

The CDR3 here is CASSSPLTGFRRGSPLHF. CDR3 sequence (DNA): TGTGCCAGCAGTTCCCCCCTGACAGGGTTTCGGAGAGGTTCACCCCTCCACTTT. The rearrangement links TRBV27 to TRBJ1-6, with TRBD1 matching 7 bases. Unmatched junction bases numbered 18, after V lost 4 bases and J lost 9 bases. Germline lookup yields CDR1 MNHEY and CDR2 SMNVEV (reference sequence). There are 18 residues in the CDR3.

This chain links TRBV5-1 with TRBJ1-3; D remains ambiguous. Germline V gene data show CDR1 as SGHRS and CDR2 as YFSETQ. CDR3 length equals 16 residues. V was trimmed by 0 bases and J by 0 bases, leaving 10 bases between them. The CDR3 DNA reads TGCGCCAGCAGCTTGGCGCAGGCTCCCTCTGGAAACACCATATATTTT. It encodes CASSLAQAPSGNTIYF.

The chain recombines TRBV6-2 or TRBV6-3 with TRBJ2-5; D may be TRBD1 (5 bases). The CDR3 loop spans 17 amino acids. From germline, CDR1 is MNHEY and CDR2 SVGEGT. Trimming cost V 2 bases and J 3 bases, with 19 bases left between them. The CDR3 loop reads CASSYGARLASEETQYF. The CDR3 DNA follows: TGTGCCAGCAGTTACGGGGCTCGCCTGGCGAGCGAAGAGACCCAGTACTTC.

In its sample, this clone was seen a few times. V gene TRBV6-2 or TRBV6-3 combines with J gene TRBJ1-4; tentative D call: TRBD1 (6 bases). This CDR3 region has 15 residues. The ends were cut back, 2 bases at V and 3 bases at J, with 10 bases in the middle. Germline V lookup: CDR1 MNHEY, CDR2 SVGEGT. CDR3 amino acids: CASSYGGTANEKLFF. As DNA, the CDR3 is TGTGCCAGCAGTTACGGGGGCACGGCTAATGAAAAACTGTTTTTT.

The table lists this clone with a few counts. Other DNA variants within this sample encode the same CDR3. The chain carries TRBV19 and TRBJ2-7; D is possibly TRBD1 (5 bases). Per the germline V gene, CDR1 is LNHDA and CDR2 is SQIVND (reference sequence). Trimming left V 1 base short and J 0 bases short, with 7 bases between. This CDR3 comprises 14 residues. The CDR3 nucleotides are TGTGCCAGTAGTATAGGCGACAGCTCCTACGAGCAGTACTTC. Its protein product is CASSIGDSSYEQYF.

The rearrangement uses TRBV3-1 (or the pseudogene TRBV3-2) and TRBJ1-2, with 9 bases aligning to TRBD1. This CDR3 region has 14 residues. Trimming at V came to 4 bases and at J to 6 bases, leaving 6 bases not matched to a gene. Germline V gene lookup returns CDR1 LGHDT and CDR2 YNNKEL (reference sequence). The DNA of the CDR3 is TGTGCCAGCAGCCTAGCTGGGACAGGGAATGGCTACACCTTC. Protein sequence: CASSLAGTGNGYTF.

This clone was observed a handful of times. The DNA for the CDR3 is TGTGCCAGCAGCCGCGGGGTAGCGGGAGCTTACGAGCAGTACTTC. Translation gives CASSRGVAGAYEQYF. The J gene is TRBJ2-7, the V gene TRBV5-6; 9 nucleotides line up with TRBD2. With V trimmed by 4 bases and J by 4 bases, 9 bases remained unmatched. CDR3 length equals 15 residues. CDR1 is SGHDT and CDR2 is YYEEEE in the germline V gene.

This clone was counted a few times. The genes are TRBV5-8 and TRBJ1-5; 9 bases line up with TRBD1. With V trimmed by 0 bases and J by 2 bases, 6 bases remained unmatched. Germline V gene sequence: CDR1 SGHTS, CDR2 YDEGEE. The CDR3 spans 17 residues. The chain's CDR3 is CASSLGRTGVGNQPQHF. CDR3 coding DNA: TGTGCCAGCAGCTTGGGAAGGACAGGGGTTGGCAATCAGCCCCAGCATTTT.

The V gene is TRBV7-8, the J gene TRBJ2-2, with D maybe TRBD2 (5 bases). V shed 6 bases and J shed 3 bases, with 26 bases lying between them. CDR3 length: 19 residues. CDR1 and CDR2 (germline): SGHVS, FQNEAQ. This chain's CDR3 is CASSPPGSGRVEDTGELFF. CDR3 DNA: TGTGCCAGCAGTCCCCCTGGGAGCGGAAGAGTGGAGGACACCGGGGAGCTGTTTTTT.

The chain links TRBV4-1 to TRBJ2-7; TRBD2 matches at 10 bases. V shed 1 base and J 3 bases; nucleotides not matched to a gene: 3. Germline CDR1 and CDR2: MGHRA and YSYEKL. This CDR3 contains 15 residues. The CDR3 protein is CASSQGAGGLYEQYF. CDR3 nucleotide sequence: TGCGCCAGCAGCCAAGGAGCGGGAGGGCTCTACGAGCAGTACTTC.

This clone appeared a single time. The rearrangement links TRBV9 to TRBJ2-5; D may be TRBD2 (5 bases). Germline CDR1 is SGDLS and CDR2 is YYNGEE. The CDR3 sequence is 16 residues long. V was trimmed by 2 bases and J by 2 bases, leaving 16 bases between them. For the CDR3, the DNA is TGTGCCAGCAGCGTTGGTGGCGGGCAACTTCAAGAGACCCAGTACTTC. It yields the protein CASSVGGGQLQETQYF.

The V and J genes are TRBV7-8 and TRBJ1-1; TRBD1 aligns across 10 bases. The CDR3 contains 15 residues. In germline, CDR1 is SGHVS, CDR2 FQNEAQ. Trimming took 3 bases from V and 2 from J; bases not matched to a gene: 3. The CDR3 sequence is CASSFRTGGNTEAFF. For the CDR3, the DNA is TGTGCCAGCAGCTTCCGGACAGGGGGAAACACTGAAGCTTTCTTT.

The rearrangement links TRBV27 to TRBJ1-1, with TRBD1 as a possible D gene (5 bases). Germline V gives CDR1 MNHEY, CDR2 SMNVEV (reference sequence). V lost 2 bases, J lost 3 bases, and 22 bases lay in between. The CDR3 is 18 amino acids. CDR3 coding DNA: TGTGCCAGCAGTTTAATCCCACAGGCTTGGAGTAGGGACACTGAAGCTTTCTTT. Its protein is CASSLIPQAWSRDTEAFF.

This clone showed up just once. V usage is TRBV18 and J usage is TRBJ1-5; 9 nucleotides align to TRBD1. Germline CDR1 is KGHSH and CDR2 is LQKENI. The CDR3 extends over 15 amino acids. V lost 5 bases to trimming and J lost 6 bases; unmatched junction nucleotides: 8. As DNA, the CDR3 is TGTGCCAGCTCAGCTACCGGGACAGGGAGTCAGCCCCAGCATTTT. Its protein is CASSATGTGSQPQHF. Supplemented by reference TRBV18 and TRBJ1-5, the full variable domain reads NAGVMQNPRHLVRRRGQEARLRCSPMKGHSHVYWYRQLPEEGLKFMVYLQKENIIDESGMPKERFSAEFPKEGPSILRIQQVVRGDSAAYFCASSATGTGSQPQHFGDGTRLSIL.

The chain uses TRBV30 and TRBJ2-7; 10 nucleotides align to TRBD2. Per germline, CDR1 GTSNPN and CDR2 SVGIG (reference sequence). This CDR3 is built from 13 residues. Trimming at V came to 4 bases and at J to 4 bases, leaving 4 bases not matched to a gene. CDR3 amino acids: CAWTSGSRYEQYF. CDR3 bases: TGTGCCTGGACTAGCGGGAGCAGGTACGAGCAGTACTTC.

The chain joins TRBV5-6 to TRBJ2-1, with 8 bases identical to TRBD2. The CDR3 runs 17 residues. V trimming: 1 base; J trimming: 6 bases; junction bases outside the gene matches: 12. Looked up from germline, CDR1 is SGHDT and CDR2 is YYEEEE. The CDR3 spells CASSLLAGGGGRNEQFF. CDR3 nucleotides: TGTGCCAGCAGCTTGCTTGCGGGAGGAGGAGGACGCAATGAGCAGTTCTTC.